Detailed here is one TCR beta chain. Antigen specificity is unknown. Trimming took 6 bases from V and 2 from J; bases not matched to a gene: 16. CDR1 and CDR2 from the germline V gene are LNHDA and SQIVND (reference sequence). The CDR3 consists of 17 residues. TCRdb reprocessed the 5' RACE reads with MiXCR, giving one entry per CDR3 protein. This sample yields roughly 100,000 distinct CDR3 sequences, of which around 12% are seen a single time; around 27% belongs to the top ten. This sample was included in a study of T-cell memory formation after mild COVID-19. Study outcomes and limitations: Cross-reactive memory apparently joined, as some responding clones appeared in pre-infection memory.

J is TRBJ2-7 and V is TRBV19, with 7 bases fitting TRBD2. Sequenced sample: PBMCs or a T cell subset sorted from them (not recorded which). The receptor was isolated from an adult woman who had mild COVID-19 (a few samples of this study predate the infection). Cell type and time point are not known. The CDR3 reads CASRISAGAVSPYEQYF. As DNA, the CDR3 is TGTGCCAGTAGAATAAGTGCGGGAGCGGTTTCTCCCTACGAGCAGTACTTC.